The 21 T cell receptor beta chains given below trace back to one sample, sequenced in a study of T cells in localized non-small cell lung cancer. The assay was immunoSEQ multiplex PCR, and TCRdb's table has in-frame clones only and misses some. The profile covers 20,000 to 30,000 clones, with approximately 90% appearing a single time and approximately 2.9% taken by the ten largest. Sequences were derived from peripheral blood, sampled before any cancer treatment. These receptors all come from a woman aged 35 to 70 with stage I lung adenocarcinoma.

CDR3 in amino acids: CASSVGLAGVYVSSFF. Here the CDR3 DNA reads TGTGCCAGCAGCGTTGGACTAGCGGGAGTTTATGTCTCGAGCTTCTTC. This chain uses TRBV28 with TRBJ2-1, with 13 bases matching TRBD2. This CDR3 has 16 amino acids. The germline V gene has CDR1 MDHEN and CDR2 SYDVKM. V gave up 6 bases and J gave up 16 bases; unmatched junction bases: 18.

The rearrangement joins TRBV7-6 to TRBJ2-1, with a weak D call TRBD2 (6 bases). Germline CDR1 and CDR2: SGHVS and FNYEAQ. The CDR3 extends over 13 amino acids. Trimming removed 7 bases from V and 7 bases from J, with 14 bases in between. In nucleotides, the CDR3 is TGTGCCAGCACCCTAGGGGCGGGGAATGAGCAGTTCTTC. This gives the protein CASTLGAGNEQFF.

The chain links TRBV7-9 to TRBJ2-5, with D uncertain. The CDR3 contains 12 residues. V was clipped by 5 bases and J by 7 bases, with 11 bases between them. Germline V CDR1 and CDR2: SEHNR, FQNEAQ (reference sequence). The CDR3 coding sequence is TGTGCCAGCAGCCCCCCCACGGCGACCCAGTACTTC. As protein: CASSPPTATQYF.

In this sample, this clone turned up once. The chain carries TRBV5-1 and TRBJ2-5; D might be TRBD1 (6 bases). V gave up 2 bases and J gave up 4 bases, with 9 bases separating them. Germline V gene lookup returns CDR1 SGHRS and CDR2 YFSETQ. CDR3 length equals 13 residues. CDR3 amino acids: CASSLQGPETQYF. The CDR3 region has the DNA TGCGCCAGCAGCTTACAGGGACCAGAGACCCAGTACTTC.

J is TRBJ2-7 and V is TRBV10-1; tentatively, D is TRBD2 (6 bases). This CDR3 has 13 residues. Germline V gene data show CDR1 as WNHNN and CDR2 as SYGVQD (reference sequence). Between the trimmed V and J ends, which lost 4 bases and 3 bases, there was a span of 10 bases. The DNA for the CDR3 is TGCGCCAGCAGTGCCACCGGGAGCTACGAGCAGTACTTC. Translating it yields CASSATGSYEQYF.

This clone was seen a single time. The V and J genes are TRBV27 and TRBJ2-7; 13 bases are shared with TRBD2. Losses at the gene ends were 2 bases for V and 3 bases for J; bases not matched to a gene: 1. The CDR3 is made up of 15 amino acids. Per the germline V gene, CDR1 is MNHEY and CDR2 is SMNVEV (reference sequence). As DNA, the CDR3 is TGTGCCAGCAGTTTACGGACTAGCGGGAGCTACGAGCAGTACTTC. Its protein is CASSLRTSGSYEQYF.

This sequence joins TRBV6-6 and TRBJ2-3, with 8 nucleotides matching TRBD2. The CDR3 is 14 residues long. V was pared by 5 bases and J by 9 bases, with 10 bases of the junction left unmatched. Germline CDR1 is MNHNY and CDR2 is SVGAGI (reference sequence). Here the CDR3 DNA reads TGTGCCAGCAGTACTCGGGGGGGATCCGAAACGCAGTATTTT. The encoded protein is CASSTRGGSETQYF.

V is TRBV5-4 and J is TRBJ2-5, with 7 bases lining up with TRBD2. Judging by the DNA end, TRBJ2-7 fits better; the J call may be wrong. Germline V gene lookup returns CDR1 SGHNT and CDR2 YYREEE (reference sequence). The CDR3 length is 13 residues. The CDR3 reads CASSERDAYEQYF. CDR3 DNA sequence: TGTGCCAGCAGTGAGCGGGATGCCTACGAGCAGTACTTC.

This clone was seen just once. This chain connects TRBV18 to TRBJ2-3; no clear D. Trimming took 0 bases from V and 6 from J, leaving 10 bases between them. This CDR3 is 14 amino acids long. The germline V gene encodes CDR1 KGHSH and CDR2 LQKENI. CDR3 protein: CASSPPSVYDTQYF. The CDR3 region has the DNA TGTGCCAGCTCACCACCCAGCGTGTACGATACGCAGTATTTT.

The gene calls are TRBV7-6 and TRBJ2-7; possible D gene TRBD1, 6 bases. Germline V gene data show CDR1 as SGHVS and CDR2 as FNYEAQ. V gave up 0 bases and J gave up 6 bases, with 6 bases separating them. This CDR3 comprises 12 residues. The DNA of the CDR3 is TGTGCCAGCAGCTTAGCAGGGGGCGAGCAGTACTTC. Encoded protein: CASSLAGGEQYF.

The CDR3 loop reads CASRTPQGGEKLFF. In DNA, the CDR3 is TGTGCCAGCAGGACCCCTCAGGGTGGTGAAAAACTGTTTTTT. V is TRBV28 and J is TRBJ1-4; tentative D call: TRBD1 (5 bases). The germline V gene encodes CDR1 MDHEN and CDR2 SYDVKM. CDR3 size: 14 residues. The ends were cut back, 6 bases at V and 7 bases at J, with 15 bases in the middle.

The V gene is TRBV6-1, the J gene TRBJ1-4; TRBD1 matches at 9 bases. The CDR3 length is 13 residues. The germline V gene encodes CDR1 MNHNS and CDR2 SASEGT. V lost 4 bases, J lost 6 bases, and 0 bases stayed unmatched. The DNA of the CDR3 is TGTGCCAGCAGTGGGACAGGGGATGAAAAACTGTTTTTT. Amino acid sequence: CASSGTGDEKLFF.

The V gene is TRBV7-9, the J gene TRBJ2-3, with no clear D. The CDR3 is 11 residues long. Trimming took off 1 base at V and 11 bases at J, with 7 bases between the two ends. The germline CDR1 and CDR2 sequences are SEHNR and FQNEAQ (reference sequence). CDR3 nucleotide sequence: TGTGCCAGCAGCTTAGGGGGTGGGCAGTATTTT. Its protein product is CASSLGGGQYF. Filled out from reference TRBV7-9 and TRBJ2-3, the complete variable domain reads DTGVSQNPRHKITKRGQNVTFRCDPISEHNRLYWYRQTLGQGPEFLTYFQNEAQLEKSRLLSDRFSAERPKGSFSTLEIQRTEQGDSAMYLCASSLGGGQYFGPGTRLTVL.

DNA for the CDR3: TGTGCCAGTAGTATAGGAGCACAGGGAAACTATGGCTACACCTTC. This sequence encodes CASSIGAQGNYGYTF. The V gene is TRBV19, the J gene TRBJ1-2, with D possibly being TRBD1 (6 bases). There are 15 residues in the CDR3. Germline CDR1 is LNHDA and CDR2 is SQIVND (reference sequence). The V gene lost 1 base and the J gene lost 2 bases, with 11 bases spanning the gap.

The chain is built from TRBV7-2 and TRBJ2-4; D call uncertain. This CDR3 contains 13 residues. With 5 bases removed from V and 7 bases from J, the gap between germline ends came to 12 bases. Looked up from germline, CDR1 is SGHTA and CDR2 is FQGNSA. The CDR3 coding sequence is TGTGCCAGCAGCCGAGCGACTGATAACATTCAGTACTTC. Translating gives CASSRATDNIQYF.

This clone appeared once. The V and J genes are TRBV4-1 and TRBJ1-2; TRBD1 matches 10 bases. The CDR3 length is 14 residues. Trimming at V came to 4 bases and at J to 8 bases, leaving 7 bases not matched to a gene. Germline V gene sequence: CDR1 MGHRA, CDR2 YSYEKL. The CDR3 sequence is CASSPRTGGEGYTF. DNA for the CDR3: TGCGCCAGCAGCCCCCGGACAGGGGGAGAGGGCTACACCTTC.

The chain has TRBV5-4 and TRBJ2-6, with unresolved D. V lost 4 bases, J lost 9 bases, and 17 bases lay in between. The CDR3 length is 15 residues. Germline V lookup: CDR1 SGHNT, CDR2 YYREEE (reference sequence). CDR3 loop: CASSLRREVGNVLTF. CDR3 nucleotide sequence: TGTGCCAGCAGCCTCCGACGAGAGGTTGGCAACGTCCTGACTTTC. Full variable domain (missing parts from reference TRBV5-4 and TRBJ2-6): ETGVTQSPTHLIKTRGQQVTLRCSSQSGHNTVSWYQQALGQGPQFIFQYYREEENGRGNFPPRFSGLQFPNYSSELNVNALELDDSALYLCASSLRREVGNVLTFGAGSRLTVL.

The CDR3 nucleotides read TGTGCCAGCGGAACGGTCCAAGAGACCCAGTACTTC. Residues: CASGTVQETQYF. The rearrangement joins TRBV2 to TRBJ2-5; D remains ambiguous. The V end lost 8 bases, the J end lost 1 base, and 8 bases lay between the germline ends. The CDR3 runs 12 residues. Germline V gene data show CDR1 as SNHLY and CDR2 as FYNNEI.

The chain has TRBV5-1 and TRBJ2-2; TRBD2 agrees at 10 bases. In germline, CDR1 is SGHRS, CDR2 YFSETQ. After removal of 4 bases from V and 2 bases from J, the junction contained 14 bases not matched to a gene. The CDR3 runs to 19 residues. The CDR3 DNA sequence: TGCGCCAGCAGCCAGGCCTCATTTAGCGGGAGGACCAACACCGGGGAGCTGTTTTTT. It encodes CASSQASFSGRTNTGELFF.

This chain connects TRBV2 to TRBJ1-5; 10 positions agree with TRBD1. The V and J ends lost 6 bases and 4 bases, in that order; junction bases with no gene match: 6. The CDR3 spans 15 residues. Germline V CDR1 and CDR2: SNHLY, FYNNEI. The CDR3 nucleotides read TGTGCCAGCAGAGTGGGACAGGGGATTAATCAGCCCCAGCATTTT. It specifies CASRVGQGINQPQHF.

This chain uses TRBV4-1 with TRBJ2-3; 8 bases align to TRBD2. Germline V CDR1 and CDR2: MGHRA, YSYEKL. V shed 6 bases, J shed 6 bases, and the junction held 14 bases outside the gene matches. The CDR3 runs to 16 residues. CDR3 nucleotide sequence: TGCGCCAGCAGTCCGTTGGGAGCGGGAGTAGGGGATACGCAGTATTTT. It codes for CASSPLGAGVGDTQYF.